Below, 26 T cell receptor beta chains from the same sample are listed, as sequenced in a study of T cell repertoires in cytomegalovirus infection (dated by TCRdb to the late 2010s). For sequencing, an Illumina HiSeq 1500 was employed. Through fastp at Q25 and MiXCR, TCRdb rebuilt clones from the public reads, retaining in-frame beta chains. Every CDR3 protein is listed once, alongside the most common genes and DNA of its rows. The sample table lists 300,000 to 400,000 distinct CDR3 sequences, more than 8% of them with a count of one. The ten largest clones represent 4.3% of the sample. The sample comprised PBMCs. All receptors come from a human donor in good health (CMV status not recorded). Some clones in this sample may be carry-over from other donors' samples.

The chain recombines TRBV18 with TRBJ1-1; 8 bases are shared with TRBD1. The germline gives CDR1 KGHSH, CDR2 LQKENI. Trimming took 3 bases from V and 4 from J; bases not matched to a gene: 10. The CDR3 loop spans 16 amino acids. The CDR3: CASSPDRATMGTEAFF. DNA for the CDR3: TGTGCCAGCTCACCGGACAGGGCCACGATGGGCACTGAAGCTTTCTTT.

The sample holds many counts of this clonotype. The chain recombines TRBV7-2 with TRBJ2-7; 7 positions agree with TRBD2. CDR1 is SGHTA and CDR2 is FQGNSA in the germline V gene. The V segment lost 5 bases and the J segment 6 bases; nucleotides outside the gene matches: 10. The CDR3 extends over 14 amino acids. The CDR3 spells CASSRDSASGEQYF. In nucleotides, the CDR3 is TGTGCCAGCAGCCGGGATTCGGCTAGCGGCGAGCAGTACTTC.

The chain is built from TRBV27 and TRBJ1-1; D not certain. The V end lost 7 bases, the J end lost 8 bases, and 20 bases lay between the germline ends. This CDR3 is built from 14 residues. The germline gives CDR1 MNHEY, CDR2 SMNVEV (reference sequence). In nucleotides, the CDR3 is TGTGCCAGCACTCCCCGGAAGGCCGTAGGAGAAGCTTTCTTT. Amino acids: CASTPRKAVGEAFF.

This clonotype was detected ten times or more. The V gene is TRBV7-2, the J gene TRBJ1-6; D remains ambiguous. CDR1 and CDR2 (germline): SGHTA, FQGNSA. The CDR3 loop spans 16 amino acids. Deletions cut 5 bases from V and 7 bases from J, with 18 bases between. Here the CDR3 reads CASSAPVGRRNSPLHF. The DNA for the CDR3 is TGTGCCAGCAGCGCGCCCGTAGGGAGAAGGAATTCACCCCTCCACTTT.

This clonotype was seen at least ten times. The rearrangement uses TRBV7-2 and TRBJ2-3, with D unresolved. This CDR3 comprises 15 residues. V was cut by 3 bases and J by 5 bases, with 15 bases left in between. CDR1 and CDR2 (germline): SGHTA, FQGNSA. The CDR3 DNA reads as TGTGCCAGCAGCTTGGCCCCCCTAAGAAAAGATACGCAGTATTTT. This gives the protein CASSLAPLRKDTQYF.

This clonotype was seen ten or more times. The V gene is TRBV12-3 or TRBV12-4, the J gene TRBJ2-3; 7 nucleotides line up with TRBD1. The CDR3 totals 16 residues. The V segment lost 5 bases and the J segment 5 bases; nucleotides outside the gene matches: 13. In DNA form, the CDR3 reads TGTGCCAGCAGTCGATTAGGGGGCCAGGTCGGAGATACGCAGTATTTT. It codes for CASSRLGGQVGDTQYF.

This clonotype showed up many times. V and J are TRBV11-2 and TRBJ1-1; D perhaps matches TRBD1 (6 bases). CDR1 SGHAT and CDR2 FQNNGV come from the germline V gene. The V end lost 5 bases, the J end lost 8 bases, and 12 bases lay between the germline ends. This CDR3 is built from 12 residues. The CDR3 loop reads CASSHLGTEAFF. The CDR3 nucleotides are TGTGCCAGCAGCCACCTCGGGACAGAAGCTTTCTTT.

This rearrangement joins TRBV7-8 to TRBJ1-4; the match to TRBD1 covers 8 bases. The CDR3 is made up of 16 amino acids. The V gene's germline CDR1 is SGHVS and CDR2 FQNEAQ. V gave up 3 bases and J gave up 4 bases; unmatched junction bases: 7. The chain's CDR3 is CASSLDPDRDNEKLFF. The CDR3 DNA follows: TGTGCCAGCAGCTTGGATCCGGACAGGGATAATGAAAAACTGTTTTTT.

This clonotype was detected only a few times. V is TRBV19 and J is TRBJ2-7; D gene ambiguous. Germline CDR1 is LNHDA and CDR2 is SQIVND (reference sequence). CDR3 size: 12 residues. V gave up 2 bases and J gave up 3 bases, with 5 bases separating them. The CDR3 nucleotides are TGTGCCAGTAGTATAATCGGCTACGAGCAGTACTTC. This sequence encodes CASSIIGYEQYF.

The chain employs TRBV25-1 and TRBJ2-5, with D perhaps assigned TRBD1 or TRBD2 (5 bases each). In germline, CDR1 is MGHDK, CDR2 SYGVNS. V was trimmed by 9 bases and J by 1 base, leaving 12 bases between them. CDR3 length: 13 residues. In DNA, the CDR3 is TGTGCCAGTCGGGACGCCGTCCAAGAGACCCAGTACTTC. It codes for CASRDAVQETQYF.

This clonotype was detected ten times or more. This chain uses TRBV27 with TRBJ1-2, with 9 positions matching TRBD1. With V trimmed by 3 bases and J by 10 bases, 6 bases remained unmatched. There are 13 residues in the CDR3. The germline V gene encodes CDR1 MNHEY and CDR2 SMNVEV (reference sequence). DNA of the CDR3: TGTGCCAGCAGTTTCCCCGGGACAGGGCACTACACCTTC. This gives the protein CASSFPGTGHYTF.

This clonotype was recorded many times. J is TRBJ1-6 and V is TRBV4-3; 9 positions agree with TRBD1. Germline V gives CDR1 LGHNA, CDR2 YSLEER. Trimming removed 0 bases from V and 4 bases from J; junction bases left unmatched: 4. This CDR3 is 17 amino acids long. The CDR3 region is CASSQDPGTGYNSPLHF. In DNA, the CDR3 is TGCGCCAGCAGCCAAGATCCGGGGACAGGGTATAATTCACCCCTCCACTTT.

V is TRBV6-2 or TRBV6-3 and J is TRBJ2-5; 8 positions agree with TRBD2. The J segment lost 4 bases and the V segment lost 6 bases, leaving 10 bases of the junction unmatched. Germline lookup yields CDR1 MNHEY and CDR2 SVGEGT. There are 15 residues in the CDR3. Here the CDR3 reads CASSRPPGGRETQYF. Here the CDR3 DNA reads TGTGCCAGCAGCCGGCCACCGGGGGGGCGAGAGACCCAGTACTTC.

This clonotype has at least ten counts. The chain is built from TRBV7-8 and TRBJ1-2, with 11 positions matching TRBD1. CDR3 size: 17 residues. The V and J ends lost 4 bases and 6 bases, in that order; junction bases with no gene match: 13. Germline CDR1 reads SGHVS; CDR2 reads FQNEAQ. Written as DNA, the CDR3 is TGTGCCAGCAGCTCATCCTGGACAGGGGGCAAACTCGATGGCTACACCTTC. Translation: CASSSSWTGGKLDGYTF.

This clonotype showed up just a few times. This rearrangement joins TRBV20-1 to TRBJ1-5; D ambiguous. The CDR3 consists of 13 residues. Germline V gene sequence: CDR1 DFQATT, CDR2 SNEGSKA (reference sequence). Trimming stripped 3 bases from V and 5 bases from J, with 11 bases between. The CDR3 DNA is TGCAGTGCTAGCGTTAAGAGGGATCAGCCCCAGCATTTT. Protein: CSASVKRDQPQHF.

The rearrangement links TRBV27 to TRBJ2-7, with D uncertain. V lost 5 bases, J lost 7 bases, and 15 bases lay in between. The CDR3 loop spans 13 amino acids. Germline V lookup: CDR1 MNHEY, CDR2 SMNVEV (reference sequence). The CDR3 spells CASSPSRLGEQYF. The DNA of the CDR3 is TGTGCCAGCAGTCCCTCCAGACTCGGGGAGCAGTACTTC.

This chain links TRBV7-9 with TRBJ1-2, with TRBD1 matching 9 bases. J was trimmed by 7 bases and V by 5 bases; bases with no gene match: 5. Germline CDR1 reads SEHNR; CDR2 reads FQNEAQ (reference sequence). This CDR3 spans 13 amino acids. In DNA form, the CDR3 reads TGTGCCAGCAGCCCGACAGGGGGAACTGGCTACACCTTC. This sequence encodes CASSPTGGTGYTF.

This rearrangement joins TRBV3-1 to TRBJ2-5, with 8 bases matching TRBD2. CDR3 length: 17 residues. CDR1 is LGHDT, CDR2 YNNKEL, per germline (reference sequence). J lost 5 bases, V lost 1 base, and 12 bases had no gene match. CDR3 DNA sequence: TGTGCCAGCAGCCAAGGGCTAGCGGGCTCCTTTAGGGAGACCCAGTACTTC. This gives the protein CASSQGLAGSFRETQYF.

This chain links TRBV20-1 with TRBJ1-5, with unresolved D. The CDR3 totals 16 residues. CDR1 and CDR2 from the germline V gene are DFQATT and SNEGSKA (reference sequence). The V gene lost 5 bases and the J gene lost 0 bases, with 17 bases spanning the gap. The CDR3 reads CSAGKDAQYSNQPQHF. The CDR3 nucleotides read TGCAGTGCTGGCAAAGACGCACAATATAGCAATCAGCCCCAGCATTTT.

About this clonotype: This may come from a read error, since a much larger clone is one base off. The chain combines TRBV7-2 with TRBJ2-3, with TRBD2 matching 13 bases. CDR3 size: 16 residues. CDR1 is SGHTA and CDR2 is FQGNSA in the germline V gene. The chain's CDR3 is CANSFGLAGGTDTQYF. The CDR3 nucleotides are TGTGCCAACAGCTTTGGACTAGCGGGGGGCACAGATACGCAGTATTTT.

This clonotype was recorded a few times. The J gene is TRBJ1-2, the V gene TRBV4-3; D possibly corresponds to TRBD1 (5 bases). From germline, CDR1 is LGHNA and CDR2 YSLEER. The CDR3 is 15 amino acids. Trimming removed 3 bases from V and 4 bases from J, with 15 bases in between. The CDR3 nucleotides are TGCGCCAGCAGCCATCAGCGGACGGGACTCTATGGCTACACCTTC. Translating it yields CASSHQRTGLYGYTF.

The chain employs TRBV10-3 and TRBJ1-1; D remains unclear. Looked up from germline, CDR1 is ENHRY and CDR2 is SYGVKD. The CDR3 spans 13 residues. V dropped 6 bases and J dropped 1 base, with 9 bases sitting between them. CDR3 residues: CAISQAQNTEAFF. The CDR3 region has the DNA TGTGCCATCAGCCAGGCCCAGAACACTGAAGCTTTCTTT.

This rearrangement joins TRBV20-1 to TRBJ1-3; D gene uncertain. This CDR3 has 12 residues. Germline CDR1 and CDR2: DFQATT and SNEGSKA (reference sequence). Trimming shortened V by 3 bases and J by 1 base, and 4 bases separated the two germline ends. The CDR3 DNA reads TGCAGTGCTAGTGCATCTGGAAACACCATATATTTT. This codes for CSASASGNTIYF.

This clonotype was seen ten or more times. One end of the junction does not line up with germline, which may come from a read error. The CDR3 nucleotides are TGTGCCAGCAGGTTAGACTTTCGGACGGCCGGGGAGCTGTTTTTT. Translating it yields CASRLDFRTAGELFF. This chain joins TRBV7-2 and TRBJ2-2, with D unclear. CDR3 length: 15 residues. Looked up from germline, CDR1 is SGHTA and CDR2 is FQGNSA.

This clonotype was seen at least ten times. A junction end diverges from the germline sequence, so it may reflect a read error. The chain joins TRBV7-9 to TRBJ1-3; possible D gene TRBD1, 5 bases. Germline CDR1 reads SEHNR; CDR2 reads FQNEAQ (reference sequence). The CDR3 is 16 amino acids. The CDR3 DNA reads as TGTGCCAGCACCCCCGTGGGGGGGAGCTCTGGAAACACTATATATTTT. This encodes CASTPVGGSSGNTIYF.

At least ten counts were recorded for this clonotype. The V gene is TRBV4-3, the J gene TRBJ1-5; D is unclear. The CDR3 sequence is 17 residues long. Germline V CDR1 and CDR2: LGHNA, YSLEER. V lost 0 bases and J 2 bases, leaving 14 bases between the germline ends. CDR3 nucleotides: TGCGCCAGCAGCCAAGATTTAACCCAGATGGGCAATCAGCCCCAGCATTTT. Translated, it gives CASSQDLTQMGNQPQHF.